These 24 T cell receptor beta chains share one sample of origin, sequenced in a study of T-cell memory formation after mild COVID-19. TCRdb itself ran the 5' RACE reads through MiXCR, one entry per CDR3 protein. Of about 340,000 distinct CDR3 sequences detected, about 16% appear once; the ten largest clones hold around 22%. Sequencing was done on a sample of PBMCs or a T cell subset sorted from them (not recorded which). The receptor source for this set is a man between 18 and 29 years old who had mild COVID-19 (a few samples of this study predate the infection). Cell type and time point are not known.

V is TRBV20-1 and J is TRBJ1-5, with 7 bases matching TRBD1. The CDR3 sequence is 13 residues long. In germline, CDR1 is DFQATT, CDR2 SNEGSKA (reference sequence). V shed 7 bases, J shed 5 bases, and the junction held 8 bases outside the gene matches. The CDR3 loop reads CSVITTGDQPQHF. The CDR3 coding sequence is TGCAGTGTAATTACTACAGGGGATCAGCCCCAGCATTTT.

The genes are TRBV5-4 and TRBJ1-5, with 10 positions matching TRBD1. CDR1 is SGHNT and CDR2 is YYREEE in the germline V gene (reference sequence). V trimming: 4 bases; J trimming: 4 bases; junction bases outside the gene matches: 5. The CDR3 runs to 15 residues. CDR3 protein: CASSPDRGWNQPQHF. The CDR3 DNA sequence: TGTGCCAGCAGCCCGGACAGGGGGTGGAATCAGCCCCAGCATTTT.

The chain has TRBV20-1 and TRBJ2-1; 11 bases are shared with TRBD2. Losses at the gene ends were 0 bases for V and 4 bases for J; bases not matched to a gene: 2. Germline assignment: CDR1 DFQATT and CDR2 SNEGSKA (reference sequence). This CDR3 region has 15 residues. The DNA of the CDR3 is TGCAGTGCTAGAGAATCTAGCGGGGGGTACAATGAGCAGTTCTTC. Protein product: CSARESSGGYNEQFF.

In its sample, this clonotype was seen a few times. The chain uses TRBV5-1 and TRBJ2-1; perhaps TRBD1 as D (6 bases). In germline, CDR1 is SGHRS, CDR2 YFSETQ. The CDR3 extends over 16 amino acids. The V gene lost 3 bases and the J gene lost 5 bases, with 18 bases spanning the gap. This chain's CDR3 is CASSYTPGQKNNEQFF. CDR3 in DNA: TGCGCCAGCAGCTACACACCGGGACAAAAAAACAATGAGCAGTTCTTC. Full variable domain (remainder filled in from reference TRBV5-1 and TRBJ2-1): KAGVTQTPRYLIKTRGQQVTLSCSPISGHRSVSWYQQTPGQGLQFLFEYFSETQRNKGNFPGRFSGRQFSNSRSEMNVSTLELGDSALYLCASSYTPGQKNNEQFFGPGTRLTVL.

This clonotype showed up just a few times. The V gene is TRBV10-3, the J gene TRBJ2-3, with 7 positions matching TRBD1. Per the germline V gene, CDR1 is ENHRY and CDR2 is SYGVKD. The CDR3 spans 15 residues. V was clipped by 4 bases and J by 0 bases; unmatched bases: 4. The CDR3 coding sequence is TGTGCCATCAGTGGGTCGGACAGGAGCACAGATACGCAGTATTTT. Its translation: CAISGSDRSTDTQYF.

This clonotype came up many times. The V gene is TRBV7-2, the J gene TRBJ1-2; D remains unclear. Germline V gene lookup returns CDR1 SGHTA and CDR2 FQGNSA. CDR3 length equals 13 residues. V was clipped by 1 base and J by 0 bases, with 3 bases between them. The CDR3 coding sequence is TGTGCCAGCAGCTTAGACGCTAACTATGGCTACACCTTC. It codes for CASSLDANYGYTF.

The chain carries TRBV7-2 and TRBJ1-1; D remains ambiguous. This CDR3 has 12 residues. V was clipped by 5 bases and J by 0 bases, with 4 bases between them. Germline values: CDR1 SGHTA, CDR2 FQGNSA. The CDR3 nucleotides are TGTGCCAGCAGCACCATGAACACTGAAGCTTTCTTT. The encoded protein is CASSTMNTEAFF.

There are many counts of this clonotype. The V gene is TRBV6-6, the J gene TRBJ1-5; unclear D gene. CDR3 length: 12 amino acids. The germline V gene encodes CDR1 MNHNY and CDR2 SVGAGI (reference sequence). V was cut by 5 bases and J by 3 bases, with 5 bases left in between. CDR3 region: CASSTSNQPQHF. CDR3 in DNA: TGTGCCAGCAGTACTTCCAATCAGCCCCAGCATTTT.

This chain uses TRBV4-1 with TRBJ1-5; D not certain. From germline, CDR1 is MGHRA and CDR2 YSYEKL. The germline V and J ends were trimmed by 0 bases and 11 bases, with 17 bases remaining between them. This CDR3 contains 15 residues. The CDR3 protein is CASSQEASLVRAQHF. In DNA, the CDR3 is TGCGCCAGCAGCCAAGAAGCCTCCCTGGTTCGAGCCCAGCATTTT.

This clonotype was counted between two and nine times. This sequence joins TRBV7-3 and TRBJ1-1; D is uncertain. V lost 2 bases to trimming and J lost 5 bases, with 12 bases between them. Germline V gene data show CDR1 as SGHTA and CDR2 as FQGTGA. The CDR3 runs 14 residues. The CDR3 DNA follows: TGTGCCAGCAGCTTAGCGAGGTCTCGGACTGAAGCTTTCTTT. Protein: CASSLARSRTEAFF.

The V and J genes are TRBV6-6 and TRBJ1-5; 8 nucleotides align to TRBD1. Trimming at V came to 2 bases and at J to 6 bases, leaving 0 bases not matched to a gene. Germline lookup yields CDR1 MNHNY and CDR2 SVGAGI (reference sequence). The CDR3 consists of 13 residues. The CDR3 loop reads CASSYGTGQPQHF. CDR3 sequence (DNA): TGTGCCAGCAGTTACGGGACAGGTCAGCCCCAGCATTTT.

CDR3 sequence: CASSPRGGDGYTF. The CDR3 DNA is TGTGCCAGCTCACCAAGGGGGGGCGACGGCTACACCTTC. The chain is built from TRBV18 and TRBJ1-2, with D perhaps matching TRBD1 (6 bases). The CDR3 loop spans 13 amino acids. With 2 bases removed from V and 8 bases from J, the gap between germline ends came to 12 bases. The V gene's germline CDR1 is KGHSH and CDR2 LQKENI.

This clonotype turned up a few times. The V and J genes are TRBV5-8 and TRBJ1-6, with D perhaps matching TRBD1 (5 bases). CDR1 and CDR2 (germline): SGHTS, YDEGEE. V was cut by 4 bases and J by 8 bases, with 16 bases left in between. The length of the CDR3 is 15 residues. CDR3 coding DNA: TGTGCCAGCAGCCGGGGGGGGTTGTGGTATTCACCCCTCCACTTT. It yields the protein CASSRGGLWYSPLHF.

This chain joins TRBV20-1 and TRBJ2-3, with D unclear. Per the germline V gene, CDR1 is DFQATT and CDR2 is SNEGSKA (reference sequence). The CDR3 consists of 11 residues. The CDR3 nucleotides are TGCAGCCCCCCGGTGACAGATACGCAGTATTTT. Residues: CSPPVTDTQYF.

This clonotype was detected a few times. The V call is TRBV4-1, the J call TRBJ2-1; D possibly uses TRBD1 or TRBD2 (5 bases each). Trimming left V 3 bases short and J 9 bases short, with 15 bases between. Germline values: CDR1 MGHRA, CDR2 YSYEKL. This CDR3 comprises 14 residues. CDR3 in DNA: TGCGCCAGCAGCCACGGGACCACATTTGTTGAGCAGTTCTTC. Protein product: CASSHGTTFVEQFF.

The V call is TRBV3-1, the J call TRBJ2-7; 7 nucleotides match TRBD1. The germline V gene has CDR1 LGHDT and CDR2 YNNKEL (reference sequence). The CDR3 has 14 amino acids. J was trimmed by 2 bases and V by 4 bases; bases with no gene match: 5. CDR3 in amino acids: CASSPDRVPYEQYV. In DNA, the CDR3 is TGTGCCAGCAGCCCCGACAGGGTACCCTACGAGCAGTACGTC.

The V gene is TRBV2, the J gene TRBJ1-3; 11 positions match TRBD1. Trimming took 6 bases from V and 8 from J; bases not matched to a gene: 3. CDR3 length equals 13 residues. Germline CDR1 reads SNHLY; CDR2 reads FYNNEI. CDR3: CASRGTGGDTIYF. CDR3 DNA: TGTGCCAGCAGGGGGACAGGGGGAGACACCATATATTTT.

This clonotype has just a few counts. The chain employs TRBV12-3 or TRBV12-4 and TRBJ1-2, with 9 bases lining up with TRBD1. The CDR3 is 14 residues long. J lost 4 bases, V lost 6 bases, and 6 bases had no gene match. CDR3 loop: CASRPGQGSYGYTF. DNA of the CDR3: TGTGCCAGCAGGCCGGGACAGGGTTCCTATGGCTACACCTTC.

This clonotype was observed a few times. The rearrangement links TRBV6-1 to TRBJ2-3; D gene unclear. Germline CDR1 is MNHNS and CDR2 is SASEGT. The CDR3 spans 13 residues. Trimming took off 2 bases at V and 4 bases at J, with 7 bases between the two ends. Here the CDR3 reads CASSEFSADTQYF. The CDR3 DNA reads as TGTGCCAGCAGTGAATTTTCAGCAGATACGCAGTATTTT.

This sequence joins TRBV7-9 and TRBJ2-5; D is unclear. V lost 3 bases and J 4 bases, leaving 18 bases between the germline ends. From germline, CDR1 is SEHNR and CDR2 FQNEAQ (reference sequence). This CDR3 is 16 amino acids long. CDR3 in DNA: TGTGCCAGCAGCTTTCAGCAGTTCGACGGTTCAGAGACCCAGTACTTC. Translation gives CASSFQQFDGSETQYF.

This clonotype came up a few times. The gene calls are TRBV10-3 and TRBJ2-3; TRBD2 is a possible D gene (5 bases). The CDR3 length is 13 residues. V lost 2 bases and J 6 bases, leaving 9 bases between the germline ends. Germline V lookup: CDR1 ENHRY, CDR2 SYGVKD. CDR3 in amino acids: CAISERSGDTQYF. The CDR3 DNA follows: TGTGCCATCAGTGAGCGGTCGGGGGATACGCAGTATTTT.

This clonotype was seen more than once but under ten times. CDR3: CASRLTSGGNIQYF. In DNA, the CDR3 is TGTGCCAGCAGGCTTACTAGCGGGGGGAACATTCAGTACTTC. The V call is TRBV5-5, the J call TRBJ2-4, with 12 bases identical to TRBD2. CDR3 length: 14 amino acids. The germline V gene has CDR1 SGHKS and CDR2 YYEKEE (reference sequence). V gave up 5 bases and J gave up 7 bases; unmatched junction bases: 4. Looking up the rest from reference TRBV5-5 and TRBJ2-4 gives the full variable domain: DAGVTQSPTHLIKTRGQQVTLRCSPISGHKSVSWYQQVLGQGPQFIFQYYEKEERGRGNFPDRFSARQFPNYSSELNVNALLLGDSALYLCASRLTSGGNIQYFGAGTRLSVL.

The rearrangement uses TRBV20-1 and TRBJ2-2; a weak D match, TRBD2 (6 bases). The CDR3 is 13 residues long. Germline lookup yields CDR1 DFQATT and CDR2 SNEGSKA (reference sequence). Trimming removed 3 bases from V and 4 bases from J, with 9 bases in between. CDR3 region: CSARPGLTGELFF. CDR3 nucleotide sequence: TGCAGTGCTAGGCCGGGACTCACCGGGGAGCTGTTTTTT.

A few counts support this clonotype. J is TRBJ1-1 and V is TRBV5-1; D is unclear. Germline V gene lookup returns CDR1 SGHRS and CDR2 YFSETQ. Trimming removed 2 bases at V and 5 bases at J, with 13 bases between. CDR3 length: 14 amino acids. DNA of the CDR3: TGCGCCAGCAGCTTCGGGGAGATCCGAACTGAAGCTTTCTTT. Protein product: CASSFGEIRTEAFF.